The clone carrying this TCR beta chain was observed a handful of times. The entry originates in a study of T-cell reconstitution after alpha-beta-depleted transplantation in children. Preparation of the TCRbeta library was carried out with unique molecular identifiers. TCRdb recomputed calls from the PCR reads with MiXCR, one row per CDR3 protein. The sample includes roughly 300,000 distinct CDR3 sequences, 10% of them seen just once. With 2 bases removed from V and 5 bases from J, the gap between germline ends came to 13 bases. This CDR3 region has 15 residues. The germline V gene encodes CDR1 SGHRS and CDR2 YFSETQ.

The TCR comes from a human donor who donated a stem cell graft to a child with acute lymphoblastic leukemia. This chain links TRBV5-1 with TRBJ2-2, with D possibly matching TRBD1 (5 bases). The sample consisted of PBMCs from the stem cell graft donor, taken from the stem cell graft. The CDR3 reads CASSFGHSTTGELFF. Here the CDR3 DNA reads TGCGCCAGCAGCTTCGGACACTCCACTACCGGGGAGCTGTTTTTT.